This T cell receptor beta chain was found in a study of CD8 T cells in ankylosing spondylitis. TCRdb reprocessed the 5' RACE reads via MiXCR and lists one record per CDR3 protein. Of approximately 38,000 distinct CDR3 sequences in the sample, around 2.9% were seen once. This clonotype was seen repeatedly, ten times or more. Trimming removed 4 bases at V and 6 bases at J, with 19 bases between. The CDR3 runs to 15 residues. The germline V gene has CDR1 SGDLS and CDR2 YYNGEE. Sample: blood, either unsorted or a sorted T cell fraction (not recorded which). This receptor was identified in a male donor with ankylosing spondylitis or in good health (not recorded which). The chain carries TRBV9 and TRBJ1-2; D is perhaps TRBD1 (5 bases). CDR3 nucleotides: TGTGCCAGCAGCCCCGGGACCTTCGTGGGGGATGGCTACACCTTC. Residues: CASSPGTFVGDGYTF.